This is a list of T cell receptor beta chains from one sample in a study of shared clonotypes between healthy human individuals. Method: immunoSEQ multiplex PCR; TCRdb's copy keeps in-frame clones and lacks some. In the table there are more than 550,000 clones, under 95% of which are singletons. Sequencing was performed on naive CD8+ T cells sorted from blood. These receptors were collected from a man between 25 and 39 years old in good health. CDR3s include the opening cysteine and the closing phenylalanine or tryptophan. A D gene is named only where the DNA matches it firmly. Clone size is stated in some rows and not others, as once, few, many or a class when expanded.

d_gene	abundance	v_gene	j_gene	CDR3aa	CDR3nt
-	-	TRBV28	TRBJ2-7	CASAAFSYEQYF	TGTGCCAGCGCTGCGTTCTCCTACGAGCAGTACTTC
-	-	TRBV5-1	TRBJ2-7	CASSSSGTYEQYF	TGCGCCAGCAGCAGCTCCGGGACCTACGAGCAGTACTTC
TRBD1	-	TRBV9	TRBJ2-1	CASALGTGGTEQFF	TGTGCCAGCGCCCTCGGGACAGGGGGCACTGAGCAGTTCTTC
-	-	TRBV7-6	TRBJ2-5	CASSLRTTQETQYF	TGTGCCAGCAGCTTACGCACGACCCAAGAGACCCAGTACTTC
TRBD1	-	TRBV7-9	TRBJ2-7	CASSLSQGQGGGKQYF	TGTGCCAGCAGCCTTTCTCAGGGACAGGGCGGAGGGAAGCAGTACTTC
TRBD2	few	TRBV28	TRBJ2-7	CASSFTSGTYEQYF	TGTGCCAGCAGTTTCACTAGCGGAACCTACGAGCAGTACTTC
TRBD2	-	TRBV27	TRBJ2-7	CASSPLAEESYEQYF	TGTGCCAGCAGTCCTCTAGCGGAGGAATCCTACGAGCAGTACTTC
-	-	TRBV30	TRBJ2-6	CAWSFGLGANVLTF	TGTGCCTGGAGTTTTGGGTTAGGGGCCAACGTCCTGACTTTC
TRBD1	-	TRBV6-1	TRBJ2-7	CASSVWDRGNYEQYF	TGTGCCAGCAGTGTGTGGGACAGGGGGAACTACGAGCAGTACTTC
-	-	TRBV9	TRBJ2-1	CASSVDWQTRDEQFF	TGTGCCAGCAGCGTAGATTGGCAGACCCGGGATGAGCAGTTCTTC
TRBD1	-	TRBV7-2	TRBJ2-5	CASSPGTAFGETQYF	TGTGCCAGCAGCCCCGGGACAGCCTTTGGAGAGACCCAGTACTTC
-	-	TRBV27	TRBJ2-7	CASSFYGGANYEQYF	TGTGCCAGCAGTTTCTACGGAGGGGCCAACTACGAGCAGTACTTC
-	-	TRBV7-9	TRBJ2-7	CASSLETSYEQYF	TGTGCCAGCAGCTTAGAAACAAGCTACGAGCAGTACTTC
TRBD2	-	TRBV15	TRBJ2-1	CATSIGTSGSSYNEQFF	TGTGCCACCAGCATTGGGACTAGCGGGAGCTCCTACAATGAGCAGTTCTTC
TRBD2	once	TRBV10-3	TRBJ2-1	CAISERAGDSSYNEQFF	TGTGCCATCAGTGAGAGGGCGGGAGACTCCTCCTACAATGAGCAGTTCTTC
-	-	TRBV6-5	TRBJ2-7	CASSYVDSPYEQYF	TGTGCCAGCAGTTACGTGGATTCCCCCTACGAGCAGTACTTC
-	-	TRBV7-9	TRBJ2-7	CASSYSSGTLSYEQYF	TGTGCCAGCAGCTACTCCAGCGGGACACTATCCTACGAGCAGTACTTC
-	-	TRBV7-9	TRBJ2-7	CASSAVVVSYEQYF	TGTGCCAGCAGCGCCGTAGTAGTTTCCTACGAGCAGTACTTC
TRBD2	-	TRBV10-1	TRBJ2-1	CASSGLGTSGSSYNEQFF	TGCGCCAGCAGTGGACTTGGGACTAGCGGTAGCTCCTACAATGAGCAGTTCTTC
-	-	TRBV11-2	TRBJ2-1	CASSARDFSSYNEQFF	TGTGCCAGCAGCGCCCGGGACTTTAGCTCCTACAATGAGCAGTTCTTC
-	-	TRBV27	TRBJ2-7	CASSLTGKPYEQYF	TGTGCCAGCAGTTTAACTGGGAAACCCTACGAGCAGTACTTC
TRBD1	few	TRBV27	TRBJ2-7	CASSLGTGNYEQYF	TGTGCCAGCAGTCTAGGGACAGGGAACTACGAGCAGTACTTC
-	-	TRBV5-4	TRBJ2-7	CASSPTQVGLIYEQYF	TGTGCCAGCAGCCCGACCCAAGTGGGCCTAATATACGAGCAGTACTTC
-	once	TRBV7-9	TRBJ2-1	CANSFLRPEQFF	TGTGCCAACAGCTTTTTAAGACCTGAGCAGTTCTTC